The rows below give T cell receptor beta chains drawn from one sample of a study of sequential checkpoint blockade in melanoma. Sequenced by immunoSEQ multiplex PCR; TCRdb stores in-frame clones only, minus some. The sample has 9,000 to 13,000 clones, around 30% seen once. Sequenced material: tumor tissue (inferred from file names), taken from a patient given nivolumab and ipilimumab in sequence. The receptor source for this set is a human donor with melanoma. Both conserved end residues are part of each CDR3. Fields, in order: clone size, D gene, J gene, V gene, CDR3 protein, CDR3 DNA. D genes are given only for firm matches. The size of a clone is reported for some rows only, either as once, few or many, or as a class for expanded clones.

few TRBD2 TRBJ2-3 TRBV11-3 CASSRRGAVDTQYF TGTGCCAGCAGTAGGCGGGGGGCCGTAGATACGCAGTATTTT
medium-sized . TRBJ1-3 TRBV18 CASSLVSSGNTIYF TGTGCCAGCTCATTGGTCAGCTCTGGAAACACCATATATTTT
. TRBD2 TRBJ2-3 TRBV5-1 CASSWTSGGIADTQYF TGCGCCAGCAGCTGGACTAGCGGGGGCATAGCCGATACGCAGTATTTT
few TRBD1 TRBJ2-1 TRBV6-8 CASSSTGARYNEQFF TGTGCCAGCAGCTCCACAGGGGCGAGGTACAATGAGCAGTTCTTC
few . TRBJ2-6 TRBV7-2 CASSQLRASGANVLTF TGTGCCAGCAGCCAACTCAGGGCTTCGGGGGCCAACGTCCTGACTTTC
. . TRBJ1-2 TRBV19 CASDHGAGRGYGYTF TGTGCCAGTGACCATGGGGCAGGCCGCGGGTATGGCTACACCTTC
. . TRBJ2-1 TRBV11-3 CASRLGGGLRAYNEQFF TGTGCCAGCAGGCTAGGAGGGGGTCTCAGGGCCTACAATGAGCAGTTCTTC
few TRBD1 TRBJ2-2 TRBV5-1 CASSSGTGGPGELFF TGCGCCAGCAGCTCAGGGACAGGGGGGCCCGGGGAGCTGTTTTTT
few TRBD1 TRBJ1-3 TRBV18 CASSLRDRSDTIYF TGTGCCAGCTCCCTCCGGGACAGGAGTGACACCATATATTTT
. . TRBJ1-4 TRBV10-1 CARLKAREANEKLFF TGCGCCAGGTTGAAAGCCAGGGAGGCTAATGAAAAACTGTTTTTT
medium-sized . TRBJ2-7 TRBV11-3 CASSRDFASYEQYF TGTGCCAGCAGCCGGGACTTCGCCTCCTACGAGCAGTACTTC
. TRBD1 TRBJ1-6 TRBV27 CASRWTGGNSPLHF TGTGCCAGCAGATGGACAGGGGGTAATTCACCCCTCCACTTT
few . TRBJ2-5 TRBV18 CASSPRQTETQYF TGTGCCAGCTCACCGAGACAGACGGAGACCCAGTACTTC
. TRBD1 TRBJ2-5 TRBV11-3 CASSQKGTGAKETQYF TGTGCCAGCAGCCAGAAAGGGACAGGGGCTAAAGAGACCCAGTACTTC
few . TRBJ2-7 TRBV11-3 CASSIETGGYEQYF TGTGCCAGCAGCATCGAGACAGGAGGGTACGAGCAGTACTTC